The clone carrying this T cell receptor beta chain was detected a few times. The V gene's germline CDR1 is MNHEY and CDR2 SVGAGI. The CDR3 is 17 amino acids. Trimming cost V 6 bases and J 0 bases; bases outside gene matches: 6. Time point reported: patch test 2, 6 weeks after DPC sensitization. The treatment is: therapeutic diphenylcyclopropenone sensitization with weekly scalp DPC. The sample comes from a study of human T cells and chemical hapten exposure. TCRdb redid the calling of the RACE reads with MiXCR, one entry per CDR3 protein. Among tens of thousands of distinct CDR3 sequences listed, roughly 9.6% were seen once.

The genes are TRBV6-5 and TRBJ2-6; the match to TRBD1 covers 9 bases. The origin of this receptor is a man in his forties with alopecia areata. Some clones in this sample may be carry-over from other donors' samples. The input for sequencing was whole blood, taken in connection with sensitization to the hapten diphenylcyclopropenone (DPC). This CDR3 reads CASSSGTGISGANVLTF. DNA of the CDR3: TGTGCCAGCAGCTCCGGGACAGGGATCTCTGGGGCCAACGTCCTGACTTTC.